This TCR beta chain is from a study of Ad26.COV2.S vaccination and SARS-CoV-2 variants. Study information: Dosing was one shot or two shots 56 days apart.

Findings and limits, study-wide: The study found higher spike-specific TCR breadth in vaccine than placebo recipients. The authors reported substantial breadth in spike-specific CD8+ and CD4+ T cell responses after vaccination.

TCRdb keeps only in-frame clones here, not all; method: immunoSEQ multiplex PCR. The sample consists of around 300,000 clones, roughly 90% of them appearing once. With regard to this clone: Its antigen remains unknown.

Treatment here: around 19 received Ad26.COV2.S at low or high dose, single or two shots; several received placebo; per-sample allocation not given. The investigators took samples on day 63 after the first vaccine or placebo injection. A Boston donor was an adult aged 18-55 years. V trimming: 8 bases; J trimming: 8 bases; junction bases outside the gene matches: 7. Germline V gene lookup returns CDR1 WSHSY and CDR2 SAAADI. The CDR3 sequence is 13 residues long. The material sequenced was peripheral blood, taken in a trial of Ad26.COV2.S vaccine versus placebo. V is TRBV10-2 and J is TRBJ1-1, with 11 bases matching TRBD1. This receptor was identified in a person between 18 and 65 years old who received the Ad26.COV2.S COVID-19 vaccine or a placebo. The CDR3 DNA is TGCGCCAGCCGGACAGGGGGCTATTCGGAAGCTTTCTTT. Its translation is CASRTGGYSEAFF.